Shown below are 22 T cell receptor beta chains from a single sample sequenced in a study of T-cell memory formation after mild COVID-19. TCRdb processed the 5' RACE reads anew with MiXCR; each CDR3 protein has one entry. The sample consists of just over 400,000 distinct CDR3 sequences, 23% of them appearing once. Material: PBMCs or a T cell subset sorted from them (not recorded which). The source of these receptors is an adult woman who had mild COVID-19 (a few samples of this study predate the infection). Cell type and time point are not known.

There are a few counts of this clonotype. CDR3 DNA: TGTGCCAGCAGTGTAACTAGCGGGGACTACAATGAGCAGTTCTTC. It is translated as CASSVTSGDYNEQFF. The chain carries TRBV6-1 and TRBJ2-1; 10 bases align to TRBD2. Germline CDR1 MNHNS, CDR2 SASEGT. This CDR3 spans 15 amino acids. V lost 4 bases, J lost 3 bases, and 3 bases stayed unmatched.

The V call is TRBV9, the J call TRBJ2-1; 7 bases are shared with TRBD1. Germline lookup yields CDR1 SGDLS and CDR2 YYNGEE. The CDR3 length is 14 residues. The ends lost 3 bases at V and 6 bases at J; junction bases unmatched: 6. In DNA form, the CDR3 reads TGTGCCAGCAGCGCCCGGACAGGAATCAATGAGCAGTTCTTC. Its translation is CASSARTGINEQFF.

In its sample, this clonotype was seen a few times. This sequence joins TRBV6-5 and TRBJ2-5; TRBD2 is a possible D gene (6 bases). CDR3 size: 15 residues. V lost 6 bases, J lost 5 bases, and 19 bases lay in between. CDR1 and CDR2 (germline): MNHEY, SVGAGI. CDR3 sequence (DNA): TGTGCCAGCAGCTACAATAACTTAGCGGAGGAGACCCAGTACTTC. This translates into CASSYNNLAEETQYF.

In this sample, this clonotype turned up many times. This sequence joins TRBV7-2 and TRBJ2-1, with a tentative D call TRBD2 (6 bases). This CDR3 has 15 amino acids. CDR1 and CDR2 from the germline V gene are SGHTA and FQGNSA. V gave up 5 bases and J gave up 0 bases, with 11 bases separating them. The CDR3 DNA is TGTGCCAGCAGCCCCCCCGGGAGCTCCTACAATGAGCAGTTCTTC. Protein product: CASSPPGSSYNEQFF.

There are a few counts of this clonotype. The V and J genes are TRBV6-5 and TRBJ2-3; 9 bases map to TRBD1. Germline V lookup: CDR1 MNHEY, CDR2 SVGAGI. V lost 5 bases to trimming and J lost 4 bases; unmatched junction nucleotides: 7. The CDR3 extends over 15 amino acids. Written as DNA, the CDR3 is TGTGCCAGCAGTCCCGGGACAGGGTTTGCAGATACGCAGTATTTT. It specifies CASSPGTGFADTQYF.

The J gene is TRBJ1-6, the V gene TRBV12-3 or TRBV12-4; D gene ambiguous. V was cut by 1 base and J by 17 bases, with 12 bases left in between. The CDR3 covers 12 residues. The CDR3 coding sequence is TGTGCCAGCAGTTTAGGTCCCGGGCCTATCCACTTT. Protein product: CASSLGPGPIHF.

This clonotype was picked up a small number of times. V is TRBV9 and J is TRBJ2-3, with unresolved D. Germline CDR1 reads SGDLS; CDR2 reads YYNGEE. The CDR3 is made up of 13 amino acids. The V and J ends lost 3 bases and 2 bases respectively, with 7 bases between them. This chain's CDR3 is CASSGHITDTQYF. Written as DNA, the CDR3 is TGTGCCAGCAGCGGGCATATCACAGATACGCAGTATTTT.

The chain couples TRBV10-3 to TRBJ1-1, with a tentative D call TRBD1 (6 bases). Per germline, CDR1 ENHRY and CDR2 SYGVKD. The CDR3 has 14 amino acids. V lost 5 bases to trimming and J lost 0 bases, with 10 bases between them. CDR3 sequence (DNA): TGTGCCATCAGTCCGGACAGTATGAACACTGAAGCTTTCTTT. Translated: CAISPDSMNTEAFF.

Only a few counts were recorded for this clonotype. The chain employs TRBV11-2 and TRBJ2-1; D unclear. The CDR3 length is 11 residues. CDR1 is SGHAT and CDR2 is FQNNGV in the germline V gene. V shed 3 bases and J shed 15 bases, with 12 bases lying between them. This CDR3 is CASSFGRRLFF. CDR3 nucleotides: TGTGCCAGCAGCTTCGGTCGACGGTTGTTCTTC.

The chain recombines TRBV4-1 with TRBJ2-2; D gene unclear. V dropped 5 bases and J dropped 0 bases, with 10 bases sitting between them. Germline-derived CDR1 and CDR2 are MGHRA and YSYEKL. This CDR3 contains 15 residues. In nucleotides, the CDR3 is TGCGCCAGCAGCTTTCCGTCTGCGAACACCGGGGAGCTGTTTTTT. Protein product: CASSFPSANTGELFF.

The chain recombines TRBV12-3 or TRBV12-4 with TRBJ1-1; TRBD1 aligns across 7 bases. This CDR3 has 12 amino acids. Trimming removed 3 bases from V and 11 bases from J; junction bases left unmatched: 6. CDR3 sequence: CASSLEGADAFF. For the CDR3, the DNA is TGTGCCAGCAGTTTGGAGGGGGCGGATGCTTTCTTT.

This clonotype was counted only a few times. The rearrangement links TRBV12-3 or TRBV12-4 to TRBJ2-7, with 7 bases that match TRBD1. V dropped 6 bases and J dropped 0; count of bases not matched to a gene: 5. The length of the CDR3 is 14 residues. The CDR3 region is CASRPTGSSYEQYF. The CDR3 DNA reads as TGTGCCAGCAGACCGACAGGGAGCTCCTACGAGCAGTACTTC.

This clonotype was found many times. This rearrangement joins TRBV4-1 to TRBJ1-4; D is unresolved. V shed 0 bases and J shed 2 bases, with 7 bases lying between them. CDR1 is MGHRA, CDR2 YSYEKL, per germline. The CDR3 runs 15 residues. The CDR3: CASSQDYETNEKLFF. As DNA, the CDR3 is TGCGCCAGCAGCCAAGATTATGAGACTAATGAAAAACTGTTTTTT.

This clonotype was detected a few times. V and J are TRBV4-1 and TRBJ2-7; 7 bases map to TRBD1. J was trimmed by 4 bases and V by 2 bases; bases with no gene match: 11. Germline loops: CDR1 MGHRA, CDR2 YSYEKL. The CDR3 is 16 residues long. The CDR3: CASSQHPKGASYEQYF. The CDR3 DNA is TGCGCCAGCAGCCAACACCCTAAGGGGGCGTCTTACGAGCAGTACTTC.

The gene calls are TRBV24-1 and TRBJ1-3; 7 bases map to TRBD1. The CDR3 contains 15 residues. CDR1 and CDR2 from the germline V gene are KGHDR and SFDVKD. The V segment lost 9 bases and the J segment 0 bases; nucleotides outside the gene matches: 7. The CDR3 is CATQRGGHSGNTIYF. CDR3 nucleotides: TGTGCCACCCAGAGAGGGGGCCACTCTGGAAACACCATATATTTT.

To note about this clonotype: The conserved final phenylalanine or tryptophan is absent from the CDR3, which likely points to a read error. The J gene is TRBJ2-7, the V gene TRBV6-2 or TRBV6-3; D not certain. Trimming shortened V by 4 bases and J by 3 bases, and 7 bases separated the two germline ends. The length of the CDR3 is 12 residues. Germline assignment: CDR1 MNHEY and CDR2 SVGEGT. The CDR3 nucleotides read TGTGCCAGCAGTTTCGGCAGCTACGAGCAGTACCTC. Residues: CASSFGSYEQYL.

This clonotype was seen more than once but under ten times. The chain employs TRBV30 and TRBJ2-1; TRBD1 agrees at 9 bases. V trimming: 5 bases; J trimming: 6 bases; junction bases outside the gene matches: 11. Per germline, CDR1 GTSNPN and CDR2 SVGIG (reference sequence). The CDR3 length is 15 residues. The chain's CDR3 is CAWEIQGAPGNEQFF. In nucleotides, the CDR3 is TGTGCCTGGGAGATACAGGGGGCGCCGGGCAATGAGCAGTTCTTC.

This clonotype was detected only a few times. This chain links TRBV12-3 or TRBV12-4 with TRBJ2-2; D possibly corresponds to TRBD2 (6 bases). V was pared by 2 bases and J by 2 bases, with 9 bases between. The CDR3 loop spans 15 amino acids. DNA of the CDR3: TGTGCCAGCAGTTTAATTAGCGGAAACACCGGGGAGCTGTTTTTT. This gives the protein CASSLISGNTGELFF.

The genes are TRBV5-5 and TRBJ2-4, with 9 positions matching TRBD1. With V trimmed by 4 bases and J by 5 bases, 4 bases remained unmatched. The germline V gene has CDR1 SGHKS and CDR2 YYEKEE (reference sequence). The CDR3 loop spans 14 amino acids. The CDR3 sequence is CASSGGTGQNIQYF. The CDR3 coding sequence is TGTGCCAGCAGCGGGGGGACAGGGCAAAACATTCAGTACTTC.

The chain combines TRBV5-1 with TRBJ1-2; D is unclear. CDR3 length equals 15 residues. V lost 0 bases, J lost 2 bases, and 11 bases lay in between. Per the germline V gene, CDR1 is SGHRS and CDR2 is YFSETQ. CDR3 sequence (DNA): TGCGCCAGCAGCTTGGATCCGGGCCAGAACTATGGCTACACCTTC. Translated, it gives CASSLDPGQNYGYTF.

This rearrangement joins TRBV7-3 to TRBJ2-1; possibly TRBD2 for D (6 bases). The CDR3 loop spans 16 amino acids. V gave up 4 bases and J gave up 9 bases, with 22 bases separating them. Germline V gene sequence: CDR1 SGHTA, CDR2 FQGTGA. The CDR3: CASSSNLVRRATEQFF. The CDR3 DNA follows: TGTGCCAGCAGCTCCAATTTGGTTCGGAGGGCCACTGAGCAGTTCTTC.

The chain uses TRBV7-9 and TRBJ2-2; 8 bases match TRBD2. This CDR3 is built from 13 residues. The germline gives CDR1 SEHNR, CDR2 FQNEAQ (reference sequence). The J segment lost 7 bases and the V segment lost 2 bases, leaving 0 bases of the junction unmatched. The DNA for the CDR3 is TGTGCCAGCAGCTTAACTAGCGGCGGGGAGCTGTTTTTT. Translation: CASSLTSGGELFF.